The 14 T cell receptor beta chains given below trace back to one sample, sequenced in a study of response to subunit inactivated influenza vaccine. From the RT-PCR reads, TCRdb called clonotypes with MiXCR, one entry per CDR3 protein. Of roughly 670,000 distinct CDR3 sequences in the sample, 14% were seen once. This material consisted of PBMCs from blood, taken about 14 days before vaccination. These receptors were taken from a man in his fifties or sixties who received an inactivated influenza vaccine.

V usage is TRBV5-6 and J usage is TRBJ2-3; TRBD1 aligns across 10 bases. The CDR3 sequence is 15 residues long. Per the germline V gene, CDR1 is SGHDT and CDR2 is YYEEEE. V lost 4 bases to trimming and J lost 3 bases; unmatched junction nucleotides: 5. CDR3 bases: TGTGCCAGCAGCAGGGACAGGGGAGCGACAGATACGCAGTATTTT. Protein product: CASSRDRGATDTQYF.

V gene TRBV10-2 combines with J gene TRBJ2-3; a weak D match, TRBD2 (6 bases). V dropped 6 bases and J dropped 2 bases, with 15 bases sitting between them. This CDR3 has 15 residues. CDR1 is WSHSY, CDR2 SAAADI, per germline. CDR3 sequence reads: CASRLPRGTTDTQYF. The CDR3 DNA reads as TGCGCCAGCAGGCTCCCTCGGGGGACCACAGATACGCAGTATTTT.

The chain joins TRBV20-1 to TRBJ2-7; D is possibly TRBD2 (6 bases). The CDR3 consists of 12 residues. CDR1 is DFQATT and CDR2 is SNEGSKA in the germline V gene (reference sequence). Trimming removed 6 bases at V and 1 base at J, with 10 bases between. DNA of the CDR3: TGCAGTGCCACCCGGGGGTCCTACGAGCAGTACTTC. Protein sequence: CSATRGSYEQYF.

Only a few counts were recorded for this clonotype. V is TRBV11-2 and J is TRBJ2-1; 12 bases map to TRBD1. J was trimmed by 8 bases and V by 4 bases; bases with no gene match: 9. The CDR3 runs 16 residues. Looked up from germline, CDR1 is SGHAT and CDR2 is FQNNGV. Here the CDR3 DNA reads TGTGCCAGCAGCTCCTGGGGGACAGGGGGCTTAGATGAGCAGTTCTTC. It is translated as CASSSWGTGGLDEQFF.

CDR3 protein: CASSLVTSGSHHEQYF. DNA for the CDR3: TGTGCCAGCAGCTTAGTGACTAGCGGGAGTCACCACGAGCAGTACTTC. V is TRBV7-6 and J is TRBJ2-7; 12 bases line up with TRBD2. The germline V gene encodes CDR1 SGHVS and CDR2 FNYEAQ. The CDR3 is 16 amino acids. V gave up 1 base and J gave up 5 bases; unmatched junction bases: 6.

V gene TRBV7-9 combines with J gene TRBJ2-1; tentatively, D is TRBD2 (6 bases). The CDR3 consists of 16 residues. Per germline, CDR1 SEHNR and CDR2 FQNEAQ (reference sequence). V lost 3 bases, J lost 0 bases, and 12 bases lay in between. The CDR3 is CASSFTGRSSYNEQFF. The CDR3 DNA reads TGTGCCAGCAGCTTTACGGGGAGGAGCTCCTACAATGAGCAGTTCTTC.

This clonotype was observed many times. This chain joins TRBV12-3 or TRBV12-4 and TRBJ2-1; D is unclear. Trimming cost V 5 bases and J 10 bases, with 18 bases left between them. There are 14 residues in the CDR3. CDR3 in DNA: TGTGCCAGCAGTCCCATGGACCATCGTCGGGAGCAGTTCTTC. It encodes CASSPMDHRREQFF.

This clonotype was seen at least ten times. The rearrangement joins TRBV4-3 to TRBJ1-1; a weak D match, TRBD1 (5 bases). CDR3 length equals 20 residues. CDR1 is LGHNA and CDR2 is YSLEER in the germline V gene. The germline V and J ends were trimmed by 0 bases and 2 bases, with 25 bases remaining between them. CDR3 amino acids: CASSQDFRGPTEIVNTEAFF. The CDR3 nucleotides read TGCGCCAGCAGCCAAGACTTTCGGGGACCGACGGAGATAGTCAACACTGAAGCTTTCTTT.

This sequence joins TRBV7-2 and TRBJ2-1; D is ambiguous. With 0 bases removed from V and 1 base from J, the gap between germline ends came to 10 bases. The CDR3 totals 16 residues. Germline assignment: CDR1 SGHTA and CDR2 FQGNSA. The DNA for the CDR3 is TGTGCCAGCAGCTTAGCACAAGACCCTTCCTACAATGAGCAGTTCTTC. Translating gives CASSLAQDPSYNEQFF.

This clonotype was recorded at least ten times. The rearrangement uses TRBV11-2 and TRBJ2-3; D might be TRBD2 (6 bases). V shed 1 base and J shed 6 bases, with 8 bases lying between them. CDR1 is SGHAT, CDR2 FQNNGV, per germline. The CDR3 covers 13 residues. The CDR3 loop is CASSLGGRDTQYF. The CDR3 DNA reads TGTGCCAGCAGCTTAGGAGGGAGGGATACGCAGTATTTT.

This clonotype was found a few times. Relative to the germline gene, one junction end is altered; a read error may explain this. The chain is built from TRBV27 and TRBJ2-7; 7 positions match TRBD1. CDR3 size: 13 residues. From germline, CDR1 is MNHEY and CDR2 SMNVEV (reference sequence). The CDR3 is CASSSYGQENTRF. The DNA of the CDR3 is TGTGCCAGCAGTTCATATGGACAGGAAAACACCCGCTTC.

V is TRBV29-1 and J is TRBJ2-1, with TRBD2 matching 8 bases. Per the germline V gene, CDR1 is SQVTM and CDR2 is ANQGSEA. CDR3 length equals 12 residues. The V gene end was trimmed by 7 bases and the J gene end by 6 bases; junction bases not matched to a gene: 5. CDR3 DNA: TGCAGCGAAGCGGGAGCAGCCAATGAGCAGTTCTTC. Residues: CSEAGAANEQFF.

This clonotype occurred many times. The V gene is TRBV10-3, the J gene TRBJ2-1; tentatively, D is TRBD2 (6 bases). V shed 9 bases and J shed 3 bases, with 15 bases lying between them. CDR1 is ENHRY and CDR2 is SYGVKD in the germline V gene. This CDR3 is 14 amino acids long. CDR3 amino acids: CAIMEGPFYNEQFF. The CDR3 nucleotides read TGTGCCATAATGGAGGGGCCATTCTACAATGAGCAGTTCTTC.

In its sample, this clonotype was seen many times. J is TRBJ2-7 and V is TRBV6-5, with no clear D. The CDR3 totals 16 residues. The V end was cut by 2 bases, the J end by 4 bases, with 18 bases between. CDR1 and CDR2 (germline): MNHEY, SVGAGI. The CDR3 DNA follows: TGTGCCAGCAGTTACGTACGTGCGGTACCCCCTTACGAGCAGTACTTC. Encoded protein: CASSYVRAVPPYEQYF.